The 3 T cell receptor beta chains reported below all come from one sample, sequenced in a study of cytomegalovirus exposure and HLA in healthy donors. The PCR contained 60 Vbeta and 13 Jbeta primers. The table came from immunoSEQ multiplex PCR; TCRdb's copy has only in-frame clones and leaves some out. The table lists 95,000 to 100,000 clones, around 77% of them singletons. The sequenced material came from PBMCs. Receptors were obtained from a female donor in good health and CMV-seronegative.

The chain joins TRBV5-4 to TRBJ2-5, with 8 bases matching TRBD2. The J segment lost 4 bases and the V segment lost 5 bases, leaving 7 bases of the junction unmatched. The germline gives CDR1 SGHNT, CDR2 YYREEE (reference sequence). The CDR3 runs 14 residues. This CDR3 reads CASRIAGSRETQYF. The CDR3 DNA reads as TGTGCCAGCAGAATAGCGGGAAGCCGAGAGACCCAGTACTTC.

The CDR3 protein is CASSLYGTTTGELFF. The CDR3 nucleotides are TGTGCCAGCAGCCTATACGGGACAACCACCGGGGAGCTGTTTTTT. The chain combines TRBV6-5 with TRBJ2-2, with a possible D match to TRBD1 (6 bases). V lost 6 bases, J lost 4 bases, and 15 bases lay in between. There are 15 residues in the CDR3. Germline V gives CDR1 MNHEY, CDR2 SVGAGI.

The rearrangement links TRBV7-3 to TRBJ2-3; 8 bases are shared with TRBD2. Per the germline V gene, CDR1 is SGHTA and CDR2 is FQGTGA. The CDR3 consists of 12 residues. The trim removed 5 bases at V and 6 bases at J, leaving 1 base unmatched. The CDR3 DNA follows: TGTGCCAGCAGCCCGGGGGGGGATACGCAGTATTTT. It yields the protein CASSPGGDTQYF.